The source of this TCR beta chain is a study of CD8+CD57+ T cells in acquired aplastic anemia. Study information: Each DNA sample taken from sorted CD4+ and CD8+ cells came to around 3.4 ug on average.

All patients picked for sequencing had shown, by flow cytometry, an expansion of CD8+CD57+ cells. Among the patients, all had severe acquired aplastic anemia. Patients were therapy-naive when their blood was sampled. Genomic DNA, serving as template, underwent TCR beta VDJ and CDR3 profiling. One entry per CDR3 protein, called by TCRdb with MiXCR from the reads. Among 250,000 to 350,000 distinct CDR3 sequences, under 60% were seen once, and the ten largest hold around 1.3%. The CDR3 length is 15 residues. With 5 bases removed from V and 0 bases from J, the gap between germline ends came to 12 bases. CDR1 and CDR2 from the germline V gene are SGHVS and FQNEAQ.

Sequencing was done on a sample of sorted CD4+, CD8+, or CD8+CD57+ T cells (not recorded which) from PBMCs. V usage is TRBV7-8 and J usage is TRBJ2-3; D uncertain. The TCR originated in a human donor with aplastic anemia. The CDR3 DNA reads TGTGCCAGCAGCCCTATGGGATCTAGCACAGATACGCAGTATTTT. Translation gives CASSPMGSSTDTQYF.